This TCR beta chain is drawn from a study of blood T cell repertoires in COVID-19. Study as a whole: The analysed material was cDNA or gDNA that came from T cells, B-cell-depleted T cells, or PBMCs.

Patients of the Seattle cohort, enrolled during active infection, were followed longitudinally. Study processing details: Reference gene primers were amplified, and this amplification served to estimate nucleated cell counts. Profiled with immunoSEQ multiplex PCR; TCRdb holds only in-frame clones, not every one. That table gives V, J and clone size, and the DNA gave D and trimming. The sample includes 68,000 or so clones, 90% of them seen just once. With V trimmed by 4 bases and J by 5 bases, 20 bases remained unmatched. Germline CDR1 reads SQVTM; CDR2 reads ANQGSEA. The CDR3 spans 19 residues. The TCR sequence derives from a man aged 50 to 59 with COVID-19, enrolled during active disease. The chain uses TRBV29-1 and TRBJ1-5, with 10 bases identical to TRBD1. The sample comprised peripheral blood. The chain's CDR3 is CSVGNSVNSGTGDDQPQHF. The CDR3 DNA reads TGCAGCGTTGGGAACTCTGTAAACTCCGGGACAGGGGACGATCAGCCCCAGCATTTT.